This TCR beta chain is drawn from a study of shared T cell receptors in the human thymus. The table came from immunoSEQ multiplex PCR; TCRdb's copy has only in-frame clones and leaves some out. The sample has roughly 410,000 clones; roughly 94% are singletons. Germline trimming cut 4 bases from V and 0 bases from J; bases unmatched to any gene: 6. In germline, CDR1 is MNHNS, CDR2 SASEGT. CDR3 length: 16 residues. The sample was thymocytes. The TCR sequence derives from a human donor. The rearrangement uses TRBV6-1 and TRBJ2-1; TRBD1 agrees at 7 bases. The CDR3 loop reads CASSGDSLSSYNEQFF. For the CDR3, the DNA is TGTGCCAGCAGTGGGGACAGCCTGAGCTCCTACAATGAGCAGTTCTTC.